This T cell receptor beta chain came from a study of immune reconstitution after stem cell transplant in scleroderma. The germline CDR1 and CDR2 sequences are LNHDA and SQIVND (reference sequence). The length of the CDR3 is 13 residues. V shed 4 bases and J shed 7 bases, with 13 bases lying between them. TCRdb re-called the RT-PCR reads through MiXCR, storing one row per CDR3 protein. Here the sample spans more than 3,000 distinct CDR3 sequences, 7% to 9.5% being singletons. The biological material was taken before or after autologous hematopoietic stem cell transplantation (not recorded which). The source of this sequence is a female donor with systemic sclerosis. This rearrangement joins TRBV19 to TRBJ1-1, with a weak D call TRBD1 (6 bases). The CDR3 DNA is TGTGCCAGTAGTAATGGACAGACGATTGAAGCTTTCTTT. Protein sequence: CASSNGQTIEAFF.